The entry below gives a single T cell receptor beta chain sequence along with its context. No cognate antigen has been identified for it. Base qualities were left out, and no much larger clone turns up one base away. Set within a cohort of healthcare workers in London, UK, this nested case-control study involved weekly PCR testing of nasopharyngeal swabs along with blood sampling. Healthcare workers were recruited between 23 and 31 March 2020, during the week of the UK lockdown, and were followed weekly for up to roughly 15 weeks. The method was 5' RACE. These reads were obtained on a NextSeq 500. In the TCR library protocol, unique molecular identifiers were attached to individual cDNA molecules to correct for PCR bias and sequencing error. Both TCR alpha and beta chains were sequenced, and tight co-correlation was observed between alpha and beta sequence abundances in each sample. For the original study's pipeline: Decombinator V4 was used to annotate TCR sequences for V gene, J gene and CDR3. TCRs were defined as expanded if a significant change between any two time points was detected under a Poisson model with p below 0.0001. TCR abundances were normalised to the total number of TCRs sequenced per sample and expressed as counts per million. TRAV1-2 paired with TRAJ12, TRAJ20 or TRAJ33 defined MAIT TCRs, while TRAV10 paired with TRAJ18 defined iNKT TCRs. A search of VDJdb, accessed on 1 November 2021, was run for TCRs annotated to CMV, EBV and SARS-CoV-2, with TCRs annotated for multiple antigens excluded. TCRdb ran its own pipeline on the public reads, namely fastp trimming at Q25 and MiXCR clone calling, and kept in-frame beta chains. Each entry merges the rows of one CDR3 protein and shows their most common DNA and genes. TCRdb's processing, not the authors' own work, is the source of the V and J calls. For this sample there are around 78,000 distinct CDR3 sequences; around 10% appear just once. The leading ten clones occupy 6% to 8.5% of the sample.

The sample originates from a study of early T cells in non-severe SARS-CoV-2 infection (dated by TCRdb to about 2021). About the full investigation: Bulk RNA from unsorted whole blood was used for TCR sequencing, so alpha and beta chains could not be paired. The paper's findings and limits, for the study overall: VDJdb matching was skewed toward anti-spike CD8 responses and likely underestimated virus-specific expansions by missing private and CD4 specificities.

Per the germline V gene, SGHDT is the CDR1 and YYEEEE is the CDR2. Including the terminal cysteine and phenylalanine, the CDR3 comprises 15 residues. Only the CDR3 DNA stays, 45 bases, in frame from base 1. Ends trimmed: V by 4 bases, J by 9 bases; bases unmatched to a gene: 9. The TCR sequence derives from an adult who was a healthcare worker with PCR-confirmed SARS-CoV-2 infection or an uninfected control (not recorded which). Sequencing used whole blood, obtained at baseline. The chain is made from TRBV5-6 and TRBJ1-6; a stretch of 8 junction bases matches TRBD1. The CDR3 amino acid sequence is: CASSPGTGWGSPLHF. The nucleotide sequence reads as follows: TGTGCCAGCAGCCCTGGGACAGGCTGGGGTTCACCCCTCCACTTT.